These 26 T cell receptor beta chains were sequenced from one sample in a study of blood T cell repertoires in COVID-19. Libraries were prepared by immunoSEQ multiplex PCR; TCRdb keeps only in-frame clonotypes and omits some of them. This sample has over 65,000 clones, with 86% found just once. Sequenced: peripheral blood. The receptors here all came from a middle-aged man with active or convalescent COVID-19.

V usage is TRBV19 and J usage is TRBJ1-4, with 7 bases fitting TRBD1. With 6 bases clipped from V and 7 bases from J, the junction kept 8 bases outside the gene matches. CDR3 length equals 14 residues. The germline CDR1 and CDR2 sequences are LNHDA and SQIVND (reference sequence). CDR3 in DNA: TGTGCCAGTAGCAAGGGGGCGTGGAGTGAAAAACTGTTTTTT. It translates to CASSKGAWSEKLFF.

This rearrangement joins TRBV20-1 to TRBJ2-3, with a tentative D call TRBD2 (6 bases). Trimming took off 3 bases at V and 4 bases at J, with 17 bases between the two ends. The CDR3 loop spans 15 amino acids. The germline V gene encodes CDR1 DFQATT and CDR2 SNEGSKA (reference sequence). Written as DNA, the CDR3 is TGCAGTGCTAGTCAGGGACTCATCGGGGCAGATACGCAGTATTTT. This translates into CSASQGLIGADTQYF.

As to this clone: Sequence at one end of the junction differs from germline and may be a read error. The chain couples TRBV4-1 to TRBJ1-4, with a tentative D call TRBD1 (5 bases). CDR3 length: 16 amino acids. CDR1 is MGHRA, CDR2 YSYEKL, per germline. Written as DNA, the CDR3 is TGCGCCAGCAGCCAATTAACCCCAGGGCTCAATGGAAAACTGTTTTTT. This translates into CASSQLTPGLNGKLFF.

The chain employs TRBV30 and TRBJ2-1; D possibly corresponds to TRBD2 (6 bases). Germline-derived CDR1 and CDR2 are GTSNPN and SVGIG (reference sequence). With 0 bases removed from V and 6 bases from J, the gap between germline ends came to 9 bases. CDR3 length: 13 amino acids. The DNA of the CDR3 is TGTGCCTGGAGTGTTCAGGGAGGCAATGAGCAGTTCTTC. Translation: CAWSVQGGNEQFF.

This clone was observed a handful of times. The chain recombines TRBV5-6 with TRBJ2-1; 10 nucleotides line up with TRBD2. V lost 0 bases, J lost 4 bases, and 1 base stayed unmatched. The CDR3 sequence is 15 residues long. From germline, CDR1 is SGHDT and CDR2 YYEEEE. CDR3 sequence (DNA): TGTGCCAGCAGCTTGGCTAGCGGGAGATACAATGAGCAGTTCTTC. This sequence encodes CASSLASGRYNEQFF.

The chain is built from TRBV7-6 and TRBJ2-3; 14 bases are shared with TRBD2. This CDR3 is 17 amino acids long. Germline loops: CDR1 SGHVS, CDR2 FNYEAQ. V lost 1 base to trimming and J lost 4 bases; unmatched junction nucleotides: 4. This CDR3 is CASSLGGLAGVPDTQYF. CDR3 coding DNA: TGTGCCAGCAGCTTAGGGGGACTAGCGGGAGTCCCAGATACGCAGTATTTT.

A single count supports this clone. The chain recombines TRBV19 with TRBJ2-7; D possibly corresponds to TRBD2 (6 bases). From germline, CDR1 is LNHDA and CDR2 SQIVND (reference sequence). CDR3 length: 14 amino acids. Trimming pared 6 bases from V and 6 bases from J, leaving 18 bases between. CDR3 protein: CASRPLGQGGEQYF. CDR3 coding DNA: TGTGCCAGTAGACCCCTTGGGCAGGGAGGCGAGCAGTACTTC.

In this sample, this clone turned up a few times. The rearrangement links TRBV5-4 to TRBJ2-5; TRBD2 agrees at 9 bases. The CDR3 is 16 residues long. The V and J ends lost 0 bases and 5 bases, in that order; junction bases with no gene match: 8. Germline lookup yields CDR1 SGHNT and CDR2 YYREEE (reference sequence). The CDR3 coding sequence is TGTGCCAGCAGCTTGGCCGGGGGACTAGCCCGGGAGACCCAGTACTTC. Its translation is CASSLAGGLARETQYF.

The gene calls are TRBV2 and TRBJ1-3, with D uncertain. The ends were cut back, 1 base at V and 0 bases at J, with 10 bases in the middle. The CDR3 runs to 16 residues. The germline V gene encodes CDR1 SNHLY and CDR2 FYNNEI. Here the CDR3 reads CASSEVRVISGNTIYF. The DNA of the CDR3 is TGTGCCAGCAGTGAAGTGAGGGTTATCTCTGGAAACACCATATATTTT. The entire variable domain, with the rest obtained from reference TRBV2 and TRBJ1-3, is as follows: EPEVTQTPSHQVTQMGQEVILRCVPISNHLYFYWYRQILGQKVEFLVSFYNNEISEKSEIFDDQFSVERPDGSNFTLKIRSTKLEDSAMYFCASSEVRVISGNTIYFGEGSWLTVV.

This chain uses TRBV5-1 with TRBJ2-7, with 10 bases aligning to TRBD1. Germline lookup yields CDR1 SGHRS and CDR2 YFSETQ. Germline trimming cut 6 bases from V and 4 bases from J; bases unmatched to any gene: 13. This CDR3 spans 16 amino acids. In DNA form, the CDR3 reads TGCGCCAGCACCTGGGACAGGGGCCAAACTTCTTACGAGCAGTACTTC. Its translation is CASTWDRGQTSYEQYF. Full variable domain (missing parts from reference TRBV5-1 and TRBJ2-7): KAGVTQTPRYLIKTRGQQVTLSCSPISGHRSVSWYQQTPGQGLQFLFEYFSETQRNKGNFPGRFSGRQFSNSRSEMNVSTLELGDSALYLCASTWDRGQTSYEQYFGPGTRLTVT.

The rearrangement links TRBV4-3 to TRBJ1-2, with D unresolved. CDR3 size: 15 residues. The ends were cut back, 0 bases at V and 4 bases at J, with 12 bases in the middle. The germline V gene encodes CDR1 LGHNA and CDR2 YSLEER. CDR3 residues: CASSQEGQGLYGYTF. The CDR3 coding sequence is TGCGCCAGCAGCCAAGAAGGGCAAGGACTCTATGGCTACACCTTC.

CDR3 nucleotides: TGCGCCAGCAGACCAGACAGCTCTGGAAACACCATATATTTT. Residues: CASRPDSSGNTIYF. The J gene is TRBJ1-3, the V gene TRBV5-1, with a tentative D call TRBD1 (5 bases). There are 14 residues in the CDR3. V gave up 5 bases and J gave up 0 bases, with 9 bases separating them. In germline, CDR1 is SGHRS, CDR2 YFSETQ.

The rearrangement uses TRBV15 and TRBJ2-7; possible D gene TRBD2, 6 bases. The V gene lost 0 bases and the J gene lost 4 bases, with 16 bases spanning the gap. The CDR3 covers 16 residues. Germline CDR1 is LNHNV and CDR2 is YYDKDF (reference sequence). CDR3 region: CATSRDEEGRFYEQYF. As DNA, the CDR3 is TGTGCCACCAGCAGAGATGAGGAGGGCCGGTTTTACGAGCAGTACTTC.

Here the CDR3 reads CASSLVWLAAEETQYF. In nucleotides, the CDR3 is TGTGCCAGCAGCTTAGTTTGGCTAGCGGCCGAAGAGACCCAGTACTTC. The chain couples TRBV7-2 to TRBJ2-5; 7 bases align to TRBD2. This CDR3 has 16 amino acids. Per germline, CDR1 SGHTA and CDR2 FQGNSA. Trimming at V came to 1 base and at J to 3 bases, leaving 8 bases not matched to a gene.

The gene calls are TRBV6-5 and TRBJ2-3, with TRBD2 identical over 10 bases. The CDR3 totals 15 residues. Trimming at V came to 6 bases and at J to 6 bases, leaving 9 bases not matched to a gene. Germline CDR1 reads MNHEY; CDR2 reads SVGAGI. The CDR3, as DNA: TGTGCCAGCAGCCCAATAGCGGGAGGCCGCGATACGCAGTATTTT. It yields the protein CASSPIAGGRDTQYF.

The genes are TRBV6-1 and TRBJ2-3; TRBD2 agrees at 8 bases. The germline CDR1 and CDR2 sequences are MNHNS and SASEGT. The CDR3 is 15 residues long. The junction had 6 bases not matched to a gene; V was cut back by 2 bases and J by 5 bases. The DNA for the CDR3 is TGTGCCAGCAGTGAAAACGAGCGGGGGATAGATACGCAGTATTTT. It yields the protein CASSENERGIDTQYF.

The rearrangement uses TRBV5-1 and TRBJ1-1; TRBD1 matches 8 bases. The CDR3 totals 15 residues. Germline CDR1 reads SGHRS; CDR2 reads YFSETQ. J was trimmed by 0 bases and V by 0 bases; bases with no gene match: 1. The CDR3, as DNA: TGCGCCAGCAGCTTGGGGACAGGGCTGAACACTGAAGCTTTCTTT. The encoded protein is CASSLGTGLNTEAFF. The whole variable domain, filled in from reference TRBV5-1 and TRBJ1-1, reads KAGVTQTPRYLIKTRGQQVTLSCSPISGHRSVSWYQQTPGQGLQFLFEYFSETQRNKGNFPGRFSGRQFSNSRSEMNVSTLELGDSALYLCASSLGTGLNTEAFFGQGTRLTVV.

V usage is TRBV11-2 and J usage is TRBJ2-1, with 10 bases lining up with TRBD2. This CDR3 contains 18 residues. V shed 1 base and J 0 bases; nucleotides not matched to a gene: 6. The germline V gene encodes CDR1 SGHAT and CDR2 FQNNGV. CDR3 protein: CASSLVGLAGGSYNEQFF. CDR3 nucleotides: TGTGCCAGCAGCTTAGTAGGTTTAGCGGGAGGCTCCTACAATGAGCAGTTCTTC.

As DNA, the CDR3 is TGTGCCTGGAACGTCGCGGGAGTTGGCAATGAGCAGTTCTTC. This encodes CAWNVAGVGNEQFF. The chain joins TRBV30 to TRBJ2-1; 7 nucleotides match TRBD2. Germline V gene lookup returns CDR1 GTSNPN and CDR2 SVGIG (reference sequence). J lost 6 bases, V lost 4 bases, and 9 bases had no gene match. The CDR3 length is 14 residues.

The V and J genes are TRBV10-2 and TRBJ2-7, with a possible D match to TRBD2 (5 bases). The CDR3 is 13 amino acids. The ends were cut back, 8 bases at V and 0 bases at J, with 11 bases in the middle. Per germline, CDR1 WSHSY and CDR2 SAAADI. CDR3 nucleotide sequence: TGCGCCAGCCGACTACCTTCCTCCTACGAGCAGTACTTC. It is translated as CASRLPSSYEQYF.

The chain employs TRBV7-2 and TRBJ2-3; D unresolved. Germline-derived CDR1 and CDR2 are SGHTA and FQGNSA. This CDR3 contains 15 residues. V lost 3 bases and J lost 4, with 14 bases in between. This CDR3 is CASSFAGLVADTQYF. For the CDR3, the DNA is TGTGCCAGCAGCTTCGCTGGGCTCGTCGCAGATACGCAGTATTTT.

The chain has TRBV29-1 and TRBJ1-2, with D maybe TRBD1 (5 bases). This CDR3 has 12 residues. The germline gives CDR1 SQVTM, CDR2 ANQGSEA. Trimming left V 1 base short and J 5 bases short, with 8 bases between. The CDR3 loop is CSVEGGDYGYTF. The CDR3, as DNA: TGCAGCGTTGAAGGGGGGGATTATGGCTACACCTTC.

This chain links TRBV10-1 with TRBJ2-7, with TRBD2 identical over 8 bases. The V gene's germline CDR1 is WNHNN and CDR2 SYGVQD (reference sequence). J lost 3 bases, V lost 4 bases, and 8 bases had no gene match. The CDR3 totals 15 residues. The CDR3 nucleotides read TGCGCCAGCAGTGGGCTGGCGGGAGGCCGCTACGAGCAGTACTTC. Its translation is CASSGLAGGRYEQYF.

This rearrangement joins TRBV9 to TRBJ1-6; the D gene is possibly TRBD1 (5 bases). V was trimmed by 2 bases and J by 9 bases, leaving 15 bases between them. The CDR3 length is 15 residues. Germline V gene data show CDR1 as SGDLS and CDR2 as YYNGEE. In DNA form, the CDR3 reads TGTGCCAGCAGCGTTTCGGGGGGTTCGGGTTCACCCCTCCACTTT. Translating gives CASSVSGGSGSPLHF.

The rearrangement links TRBV12-5 to TRBJ2-5; D might be TRBD1 (5 bases). Trimming pared 6 bases from V and 4 bases from J, leaving 18 bases between. Looked up from germline, CDR1 is LGHNT and CDR2 is FRNRAP. The CDR3 is made up of 15 amino acids. In DNA form, the CDR3 reads TGTGCTAGTGGCCTAGGGGTCGTGATGGGAGAGACCCAGTACTTC. Translated, it gives CASGLGVVMGETQYF. Looking up the rest from reference TRBV12-5 and TRBJ2-5 gives the full variable domain: DARVTQTPRHKVTEMGQEVTMRCQPILGHNTVFWYRQTMMQGLELLAYFRNRAPLDDSGMPKDRFSAEMPDATLATLKIQPSEPRDSAVYFCASGLGVVMGETQYFGPGTRLLVL.

Only one count was recorded for this clone. J is TRBJ2-3 and V is TRBV19, with 7 bases lining up with TRBD2. V lost 10 bases and J lost 1; bases outside the gene matches: 17. CDR1 LNHDA and CDR2 SQIVND come from the germline V gene (reference sequence). The CDR3 spans 17 residues. The CDR3, as DNA: TGTGCCACCACGTCGGGTAGCGGGCGGTATGGCACAGATACGCAGTATTTT. Translating it yields CATTSGSGRYGTDTQYF.